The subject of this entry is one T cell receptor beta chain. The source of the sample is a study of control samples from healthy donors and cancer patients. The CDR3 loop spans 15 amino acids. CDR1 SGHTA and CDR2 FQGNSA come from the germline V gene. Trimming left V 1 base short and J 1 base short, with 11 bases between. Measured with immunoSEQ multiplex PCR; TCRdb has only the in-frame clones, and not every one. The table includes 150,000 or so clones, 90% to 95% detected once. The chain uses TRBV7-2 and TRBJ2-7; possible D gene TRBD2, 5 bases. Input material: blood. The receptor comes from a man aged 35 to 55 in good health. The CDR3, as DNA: TGTGCCAGCAGCTTAGTTGCAGGACTTTCCTACGAGCAGTACTTC. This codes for CASSLVAGLSYEQYF.